This T cell receptor (beta chain) was captured by sequencing in a study of CD8 T cells in Susac syndrome. Looking at the study overall: Patients with Susac syndrome were, at the time of blood collection, therapy-naive, maintained on corticosteroids, or maintained on intravenous immunoglobulin alone.

RNA in amounts of about 0.5 to 1 ug was reverse transcribed with random hexamers. One entry per CDR3 protein, called by TCRdb with MiXCR from the immunoSEQ multiplex PCR reads. The sample records approximately 83,000 distinct CDR3 sequences, roughly 94% being singletons. Trimming stripped 0 bases from V and 0 bases from J, with 8 bases between. The CDR3 is made up of 15 amino acids. Germline V gives CDR1 MNHEY, CDR2 SVGAGI. Negative isolation was applied to CD8+ and CD4+ T cells, and FACS enrichment was applied to TEMRA cells. The V and J genes are TRBV6-5 and TRBJ1-2, with D tentatively TRBD1 (5 bases). The TCR sequence derives from a human donor with Susac syndrome. What was sequenced was CD8+ T cells from PBMCs. Here the CDR3 reads CASSYSLGANYGYTF. The CDR3 nucleotides are TGTGCCAGCAGTTACTCGTTAGGGGCTAACTATGGCTACACCTTC.